A selection of T cell receptor beta chains follows, all from one sample in a study of T cells after yellow fever vaccination. TCRdb independently ran MiXCR on the 5' RACE reads; one entry per CDR3 protein. The table has about 510,000 distinct CDR3 sequences, 21% seen once. Sequences were derived from PBMCs, sampled about 20 days after the first yellow fever vaccination. The receptors were sampled from a young man who received the YFV17D yellow fever vaccine. CDR3s include the opening cysteine and the closing phenylalanine or tryptophan.

J gene: TRBJ2-7; V gene: TRBV10-2; CDR3 protein: CASSPGTGGGSYEQYF
J gene: TRBJ1-1; V gene: TRBV5-6; CDR3 protein: CASSLGTGGEAFF
J gene: TRBJ1-1; V gene: TRBV5-1; CDR3 protein: CASSLAGQGKYPEAFF
J gene: TRBJ1-2; V gene: TRBV3-1; CDR3 protein: CASSQAPNTGTANYGYTF
J gene: TRBJ1-5; V gene: TRBV4-1; CDR3 protein: CASSQDSIRGYGNQPQHF
J gene: TRBJ2-1; V gene: TRBV7-2; CDR3 protein: CASSLRGKVEQFF
J gene: TRBJ2-1; V gene: TRBV7-3; CDR3 protein: CASSLDRGPYNEQFF
J gene: TRBJ1-2; V gene: TRBV4-1; CDR3 protein: CASSQTQGAIGYTF
J gene: TRBJ2-1; V gene: TRBV27; CDR3 protein: CASSTTGTHNEQFF
J gene: TRBJ2-1; V gene: TRBV6-2/TRBV6-3; CDR3 protein: CASSYYASGGLRQFF
J gene: TRBJ2-3; V gene: TRBV9; CDR3 protein: CASSASGGTQYF
J gene: TRBJ2-3; V gene: TRBV18; CDR3 protein: CASSPRQVRGDTQYF
J gene: TRBJ1-1; V gene: TRBV4-3; CDR3 protein: CASSLRPRNTEAFF
J gene: TRBJ1-2; V gene: TRBV6-1; CDR3 protein: CASSDSEVRGYLPNYGYTF
J gene: TRBJ2-3; V gene: TRBV6-2/TRBV6-3; CDR3 protein: CASSFMDRGGHTQYF
J gene: TRBJ1-2; V gene: TRBV29-1; CDR3 protein: CSVPASNYGYTF
J gene: TRBJ2-1; V gene: TRBV4-1; CDR3 protein: CATRTGEKSSYNEQFF
J gene: TRBJ1-5; V gene: TRBV6-1; CDR3 protein: CASSLPGRLNQPQHF
J gene: TRBJ1-2; V gene: TRBV19; CDR3 protein: CASSPDRALYGYTF
J gene: TRBJ1-1; V gene: TRBV2; CDR3 protein: CASSVRGLAATEAFF
J gene: TRBJ2-5; V gene: TRBV7-9; CDR3 protein: CASSFFRLGPARETQYF
J gene: TRBJ2-5; V gene: TRBV5-1; CDR3 protein: CASSPSGRIQETQYF
J gene: TRBJ2-5; V gene: TRBV10-3; CDR3 protein: CAIAPDPGSRETQYF
J gene: TRBJ2-3; V gene: TRBV7-8; CDR3 protein: CASSSDFRERRITDTQYF
J gene: TRBJ2-5; V gene: TRBV27; CDR3 protein: CASSLWAGEYQETQYF
J gene: TRBJ2-1; V gene: TRBV6-2/TRBV6-3; CDR3 protein: CASSPRGPSYNEQFF
J gene: TRBJ2-5; V gene: TRBV6-5; CDR3 protein: CASRAQGETQYF
J gene: TRBJ1-1; V gene: TRBV30; CDR3 protein: CAWDQGGNTEAFF
J gene: TRBJ2-7; V gene: TRBV3-1; CDR3 protein: CASSQDPRVFYEQYF
J gene: TRBJ2-1; V gene: TRBV20-1; CDR3 protein: CSARDNRASGGREQFF
J gene: TRBJ2-5; V gene: TRBV11-2; CDR3 protein: CASRSNRGRETQYF
J gene: TRBJ1-1; V gene: TRBV5-5; CDR3 protein: CASSLAPQNTEAFF
J gene: TRBJ2-2; V gene: TRBV4-3; CDR3 protein: CASTQTDGTGELFF
J gene: TRBJ2-1; V gene: TRBV2; CDR3 protein: CASQPYNEQFF
J gene: TRBJ2-3; V gene: TRBV6-2/TRBV6-3; CDR3 protein: CASSYSVYTDTQYF
J gene: TRBJ2-1; V gene: TRBV4-2; CDR3 protein: CASSQGTSGDTSYNEQFF
J gene: TRBJ1-1; V gene: TRBV6-2/TRBV6-3; CDR3 protein: CASSYTDGSQAFF
J gene: TRBJ2-1; V gene: TRBV5-1; CDR3 protein: CASSLDSSLLGEQFF
J gene: TRBJ2-2; V gene: TRBV9; CDR3 protein: CASSVGLAGGVNTGELFF
J gene: TRBJ1-2; V gene: TRBV7-2; CDR3 protein: CARAQGSNYGYTF
J gene: TRBJ2-1; V gene: TRBV25-1; CDR3 protein: CASTPGRSSYNEQFF
J gene: TRBJ2-7; V gene: TRBV4-2; CDR3 protein: CASSQDHGRSADEQYF
J gene: TRBJ2-3; V gene: TRBV6-1; CDR3 protein: CASSPTSGGVDTQYF
J gene: TRBJ2-6; V gene: TRBV9; CDR3 protein: CASSATALSGANVLTF
J gene: TRBJ1-1; V gene: TRBV4-1; CDR3 protein: CASSQVAGRAFF
J gene: TRBJ2-5; V gene: TRBV29-1; CDR3 protein: CSVVVAGGGETQYF
J gene: TRBJ1-5; V gene: TRBV28; CDR3 protein: CASSTGQFRQPQHF